This record covers a single TCR beta chain. What it binds is unknown. Sequencing relied on a cDNA template that was reverse transcribed from extracted RNA. The assay was immunoSEQ multiplex PCR, and TCRdb's table has in-frame clones only and misses some. The repertoire holds approximately 210,000 clones, with around 60% as singletons. The treatment was: oral pan-JAK inhibitor, 5-10 mg twice daily. The CDR3 spans 17 residues. J gave up 0 bases and V 4 bases, and 10 bases lay outside the gene matches. The germline CDR1 and CDR2 sequences are MGHRA and YSYEKL. This specimen comes from a study of CD8+ T cells in alopecia areata. At the level of the study: The share of scalp area affected provided the severity score for treated patients.

The study's findings and limits: Amid tofacitinib therapy, many expanded lesional clones stayed present in scalp and blood.

Material: CD4+ T cells sorted from blood, obtained between weeks 49 and 50, from a patient treated with tofacitinib. This chain uses TRBV4-1 with TRBJ2-3; 7 nucleotides align to TRBD1. This receptor was obtained from a human donor with alopecia areata. The CDR3: CASSLQGQALSTDTQYF. The DNA for the CDR3 is TGCGCCAGCAGCCTGCAAGGACAGGCTTTGAGCACAGATACGCAGTATTTT.